One sample yielded the 19 T cell receptor beta chains listed below, sequenced in a study of circulating tumor DNA in untreated peripheral T-cell lymphoma. Clones were read by immunoSEQ multiplex PCR, and TCRdb kept only the in-frame ones, dropping some. The table lists 6,000 or so clones, roughly 77% of them singletons, with over 25% in the top ten. Sequencing was performed on tumor tissue. Every receptor here comes from a human donor with peripheral T-cell lymphoma.

The chain has TRBV6-8 and TRBJ2-3, with 8 bases aligning to TRBD1. This CDR3 region has 16 residues. CDR1 MNHGY and CDR2 SAAAGT come from the germline V gene. Trimming took 7 bases from V and 1 from J; bases not matched to a gene: 10. CDR3 region: CASNEIPGQGTDTQYF. The CDR3 bases are TGTGCCAGCAACGAGATCCCGGGACAGGGCACAGATACGCAGTATTTT.

The genes are TRBV29-1 and TRBJ2-5; 9 bases map to TRBD2. After removal of 7 bases from V and 1 base from J, the junction contained 13 bases not matched to a gene. Germline CDR1 reads SQVTM; CDR2 reads ANQGSEA. The CDR3 covers 16 residues. The CDR3 reads CSAGSVGLATQETQYF. DNA of the CDR3: TGCAGCGCCGGGAGTGTAGGACTAGCGACCCAAGAGACCCAGTACTTC.

The chain has TRBV28 and TRBJ1-2; 7 bases agree with TRBD1. The germline V gene has CDR1 MDHEN and CDR2 SYDVKM. This CDR3 region has 13 residues. V dropped 4 bases and J dropped 5; count of bases not matched to a gene: 4. Here the CDR3 DNA reads TGTGCCAGCAGTTCCGGACAGGCTTATGGCTACACCTTC. It encodes CASSSGQAYGYTF.

The V call is TRBV29-1, the J call TRBJ1-1, with D uncertain. This CDR3 is built from 12 residues. Trimming left V 4 bases short and J 0 bases short, with 6 bases between. Germline V gene lookup returns CDR1 SQVTM and CDR2 ANQGSEA. The CDR3 region is CSVGTVNTEAFF. CDR3 DNA: TGCAGCGTTGGAACCGTGAACACTGAAGCTTTCTTT.

This clone was seen only a few times. The chain couples TRBV19 to TRBJ2-1; 9 bases align to TRBD1. CDR3 length equals 15 residues. Germline V CDR1 and CDR2: LNHDA, SQIVND (reference sequence). V gave up 6 bases and J gave up 7 bases; unmatched junction bases: 10. In DNA, the CDR3 is TGTGCCAGTAGCTCGGCGAACAGGGGGCCGAATGAGCAGTTCTTC. Encoded protein: CASSSANRGPNEQFF.

Note on this clone: Its ends do not fully match the called genes, so a read error is possible. The chain couples TRBV6-8 to TRBJ1-1; D gene unclear. Germline V gene sequence: CDR1 MNHGY, CDR2 SAAAGT. The CDR3 sequence is 12 residues long. The chain's CDR3 is CAISAGNTEAFF. DNA for the CDR3: TGTGCCATCAGTGCAGGGAACACTGAAGCTTTCTTT.

This clone has only one observation. The CDR3 protein is CASSDSGQGETEAFF. The CDR3 coding sequence is TGTGCCAGCAGTGATTCGGGACAGGGTGAAACTGAAGCTTTCTTT. The rearrangement links TRBV25-1 to TRBJ1-1; TRBD1 aligns across 9 bases. J gave up 5 bases and V 3 bases, and 7 bases lay outside the gene matches. The germline V gene encodes CDR1 MGHDK and CDR2 SYGVNS. The CDR3 loop spans 15 amino acids.

V usage is TRBV28 and J usage is TRBJ2-1, with TRBD2 matching 13 bases. Losses at the gene ends were 4 bases for V and 10 bases for J; bases not matched to a gene: 4. Germline-derived CDR1 and CDR2 are MDHEN and SYDVKM. CDR3 size: 14 residues. Here the CDR3 DNA reads TGTGCCAGCAGTTGGGGACTAGCGGGAAACGAGCAGTTCTTC. It is translated as CASSWGLAGNEQFF.

The J gene is TRBJ2-3, the V gene TRBV11-3, with TRBD1 as a possible D gene (6 bases). Deletions cut 3 bases from V and 4 bases from J, with 11 bases between. CDR3 length: 14 residues. Germline V gene sequence: CDR1 SGHNT, CDR2 YENEEA. Here the CDR3 DNA reads TGTGCCAGCAGCTTTTCAGGGGCCCCAGATACGCAGTATTTT. Its translation is CASSFSGAPDTQYF.

The CDR3 loop reads CASSFSAGNTEAFF. The CDR3 DNA is TGTGCCAGCAGTTTCAGTGCGGGGAACACTGAAGCTTTCTTT. The chain links TRBV28 to TRBJ1-1; D gene ambiguous. CDR1 and CDR2 from the germline V gene are MDHEN and SYDVKM. The V end was cut by 3 bases, the J end by 1 base, with 9 bases between. The CDR3 has 14 residues.

This chain joins TRBV30 and TRBJ1-4; 8 bases match TRBD1. After removal of 5 bases from V and 8 bases from J, the junction contained 7 bases not matched to a gene. The germline CDR1 and CDR2 sequences are GTSNPN and SVGIG (reference sequence). The CDR3 has 13 residues. The CDR3 DNA follows: TGTGCCTGGGAAACAGGGGGTGGAGAAAAACTGTTTTTT. This sequence encodes CAWETGGGEKLFF.

The rearrangement links TRBV18 to TRBJ2-7, with TRBD1 matching over 7 bases. The V gene end was trimmed by 6 bases and the J gene end by 8 bases; junction bases not matched to a gene: 7. CDR3 length equals 12 residues. Looked up from germline, CDR1 is KGHSH and CDR2 is LQKENI. The CDR3 DNA reads TGTGCCAGCTCCGCCGAGACAGGGCAGCAGTACTTC. Its protein product is CASSAETGQQYF.

The V gene is TRBV6-8, the J gene TRBJ2-3; 8 bases are shared with TRBD2. Looked up from germline, CDR1 is MNHGY and CDR2 is SAAAGT. The length of the CDR3 is 17 residues. The ends lost 0 bases at V and 1 base at J; junction bases unmatched: 6. CDR3 sequence: CASSYSRPGLGTDTQYF. The CDR3 DNA reads as TGTGCCAGCAGTTACTCGAGACCGGGACTAGGCACAGATACGCAGTATTTT.

This clone was picked up a small number of times. This chain links TRBV6-8 with TRBJ1-4; no reliable D call. V was clipped by 5 bases and J by 3 bases, with 4 bases between them. The germline V gene encodes CDR1 MNHGY and CDR2 SAAAGT. This CDR3 has 12 residues. The CDR3 DNA reads as TGTGCCAGCAGTGACCCTAATGAAAAACTGTTTTTT. Translating gives CASSDPNEKLFF.

The chain links TRBV19 to TRBJ1-4; D is undetermined. This CDR3 comprises 14 residues. The V gene lost 7 bases and the J gene lost 5 bases, with 14 bases spanning the gap. From germline, CDR1 is LNHDA and CDR2 SQIVND (reference sequence). CDR3 in amino acids: CASTVESANEKLFF. The CDR3 DNA is TGTGCCAGTACGGTGGAGTCCGCGAATGAAAAACTGTTTTTT.

The chain carries TRBV15 and TRBJ1-2, with unresolved D. The germline gives CDR1 LNHNV, CDR2 YYDKDF (reference sequence). This CDR3 has 14 residues. The V gene lost 2 bases and the J gene lost 0 bases, with 7 bases spanning the gap. CDR3 nucleotides: TGTGCCACCAGCAGATTGACCCCTAACTATGGCTACACCTTC. It codes for CATSRLTPNYGYTF. Together with reference TRBV15 and TRBJ1-2, the CDR3 gives the full variable domain: DAMVIQNPRYQVTQFGKPVTLSCSQTLNHNVMYWYQQKSSQAPKLLFHYYDKDFNNEADTPDNFQSRRPNTSFCFLDIRSPGLGDTAMYLCATSRLTPNYGYTFGSGTRLTVV.

This clone was detected only a few times. CDR3 residues: CASISRREAYNEQFF. CDR3 DNA: TGTGCCAGCATTTCGCGGAGGGAGGCCTACAATGAGCAGTTCTTC. The rearrangement uses TRBV28 and TRBJ2-1; tentatively, D is TRBD2 (6 bases). Germline V lookup: CDR1 MDHEN, CDR2 SYDVKM. The CDR3 spans 15 residues. V lost 7 bases and J lost 2, with 15 bases in between.

The chain combines TRBV14 with TRBJ1-2, with D unclear. Looked up from germline, CDR1 is SGHDN and CDR2 is FVKESK. This CDR3 has 13 amino acids. Between the trimmed V and J ends, which lost 3 bases and 10 bases, there was a span of 15 bases. DNA of the CDR3: TGTGCCAGCAGCCAGGTACCAAACTATAACTACACCTTC. Amino acids: CASSQVPNYNYTF.

This clone was recorded a few times. The rearrangement links TRBV30 to TRBJ2-7; no clear D. V lost 5 bases, J lost 0 bases, and 8 bases lay in between. Germline V gives CDR1 GTSNPN, CDR2 SVGIG (reference sequence). This CDR3 has 12 residues. The CDR3 region is CAWGPHSYEQYF. The CDR3 DNA follows: TGTGCCTGGGGACCGCACTCCTACGAGCAGTACTTC.